This entry lists 23 T cell receptor beta chains sequenced from one sample in a study of Ad26.COV2.S vaccination and SARS-CoV-2 variants. TCRdb keeps only in-frame clones here, not all; method: immunoSEQ multiplex PCR. The sample consists of approximately 240,000 clones, 88% of them appearing once. Treatment indicated: around 19 received Ad26.COV2.S at low or high dose, single or two shots; about 5 received placebo; per-sample allocation not given. On day 63 after the first injection, vaccine and placebo recipients gave samples. The material was peripheral blood, obtained in a trial of Ad26.COV2.S vaccine versus placebo. The receptors were gathered from a person aged 18 to 59 who received the Ad26.COV2.S COVID-19 vaccine or a placebo.

The chain couples TRBV5-6 to TRBJ1-5, with D uncertain. The germline V and J ends were trimmed by 5 bases and 2 bases, with 11 bases remaining between them. Germline V gene data show CDR1 as SGHDT and CDR2 as YYEEEE. The CDR3 extends over 14 amino acids. The CDR3, as DNA: TGTGCCAGCAGTTTCATGCCAGGCAATCAGCCCCAGCATTTT. Its protein is CASSFMPGNQPQHF.

V and J are TRBV19 and TRBJ1-5; possibly TRBD1 for D (6 bases). The length of the CDR3 is 13 residues. CDR1 and CDR2 from the germline V gene are LNHDA and SQIVND (reference sequence). V lost 6 bases and J lost 5, with 11 bases in between. The CDR3, as DNA: TGTGCCAGTAGGGAACAGGGACATCAGCCCCAGCATTTT. It yields the protein CASREQGHQPQHF.

The chain has TRBV5-4 and TRBJ1-2; 9 nucleotides line up with TRBD1. The CDR3 covers 14 residues. Germline CDR1 SGHNT, CDR2 YYREEE (reference sequence). J lost 7 bases, V lost 4 bases, and 8 bases had no gene match. The DNA of the CDR3 is TGTGCCAGCAGCGGCGGACAGGGGCTTGGTGGCTACACCTTC. Amino acids: CASSGGQGLGGYTF.

The rearrangement uses TRBV4-1 and TRBJ1-6, with unresolved D. The CDR3 has 14 amino acids. Germline V gene sequence: CDR1 MGHRA, CDR2 YSYEKL. The V end was cut by 3 bases, the J end by 9 bases, with 12 bases between. In DNA, the CDR3 is TGCGCCAGCAGCCACCCGGGAGAGAGTTCACCCCTCCACTTT. Encoded protein: CASSHPGESSPLHF.

The chain has TRBV5-1 and TRBJ2-1; D remains unclear. The germline gives CDR1 SGHRS, CDR2 YFSETQ. CDR3 length equals 13 residues. Trimming stripped 0 bases from V and 6 bases from J, with 7 bases between. This CDR3 is CASSLGRGNEQFF. CDR3 DNA sequence: TGCGCCAGCAGCTTGGGCAGAGGCAATGAGCAGTTCTTC. Supplemented by reference TRBV5-1 and TRBJ2-1, the full variable domain reads KAGVTQTPRYLIKTRGQQVTLSCSPISGHRSVSWYQQTPGQGLQFLFEYFSETQRNKGNFPGRFSGRQFSNSRSEMNVSTLELGDSALYLCASSLGRGNEQFFGPGTRLTVL.

The chain is built from TRBV9 and TRBJ2-1; unclear D gene. The CDR3 consists of 14 residues. Between the trimmed V and J ends, which lost 4 bases and 4 bases, there was a span of 12 bases. Per the germline V gene, CDR1 is SGDLS and CDR2 is YYNGEE. CDR3 sequence (DNA): TGTGCCAGCAGCCCCTCGGGCGGATACAATGAGCAGTTCTTC. This codes for CASSPSGGYNEQFF.

The sample holds one count of this clone. The J gene is TRBJ1-5, the V gene TRBV6-1; D is perhaps TRBD1 (5 bases). Germline values: CDR1 MNHNS, CDR2 SASEGT. Trimming left V 3 bases short and J 1 base short, with 10 bases between. The CDR3 is 15 residues long. The CDR3: CASSEGGGSNQPQHF. CDR3 nucleotides: TGTGCCAGCAGTGAGGGCGGGGGGAGCAATCAGCCCCAGCATTTT.

This chain joins TRBV6-5 and TRBJ1-5, with D possibly TRBD1 on 5 matching bases. This CDR3 is built from 13 residues. The germline V gene encodes CDR1 MNHEY and CDR2 SVGAGI. Trimming stripped 8 bases from V and 0 bases from J, with 8 bases between. CDR3 sequence: CASADNSNQPQHF. The CDR3 region has the DNA TGTGCCAGCGCGGACAATAGCAATCAGCCCCAGCATTTT.

On this clone itself: Additional DNA sequences in this sample encode the identical CDR3. The rearrangement joins TRBV28 to TRBJ2-7; D might be TRBD2 (5 bases). Trimming took off 4 bases at V and 7 bases at J, with 8 bases between the two ends. Germline V gene lookup returns CDR1 MDHEN and CDR2 SYDVKM. The CDR3 covers 11 residues. The CDR3 DNA is TGTGCCAGCAGTTCCCCGGGGGAGCAGTACTTC. This encodes CASSSPGEQYF.

This clone was seen once. This chain uses TRBV6-2 or TRBV6-3 with TRBJ1-1; the match to TRBD1 covers 8 bases. Looked up from germline, CDR1 is MNHEY and CDR2 is SVGEGT. CDR3 length: 15 amino acids. Losses at the gene ends were 6 bases for V and 1 base for J; bases not matched to a gene: 7. The CDR3 loop is CASSSLQGANTEAFF. CDR3 coding DNA: TGTGCCAGCAGCTCCCTCCAGGGGGCGAACACTGAAGCTTTCTTT.

The V and J genes are TRBV7-2 and TRBJ2-1, with D possibly matching TRBD1 (5 bases). The germline CDR1 and CDR2 sequences are SGHTA and FQGNSA. The CDR3 sequence is 15 residues long. Trimming stripped 3 bases from V and 7 bases from J, with 16 bases between. DNA for the CDR3: TGTGCCAGCAGCTTCAGGGTATCCCCCGGGAATGAGCAGTTCTTC. Residues: CASSFRVSPGNEQFF.

The chain links TRBV18 to TRBJ1-5; D gene unclear. V was clipped by 3 bases and J by 3 bases, with 12 bases between them. The germline gives CDR1 KGHSH, CDR2 LQKENI. This CDR3 spans 15 amino acids. CDR3 sequence (DNA): TGTGCCAGCTCACCCCGGGCCGATACCAATCAGCCCCAGCATTTT. The encoded protein is CASSPRADTNQPQHF.

The chain has TRBV18 and TRBJ2-4, with TRBD2 as a possible D gene (6 bases). The CDR3 covers 18 residues. V was cut by 2 bases and J by 1 base, with 18 bases left in between. CDR1 and CDR2 (germline): KGHSH, LQKENI. The CDR3 region is CASSPLGGGPVAKNIQYF. The DNA of the CDR3 is TGTGCCAGCTCACCATTGGGAGGTGGGCCAGTGGCCAAAAACATTCAGTACTTC.

This sequence joins TRBV4-3 and TRBJ2-2; D ambiguous. CDR1 is LGHNA and CDR2 is YSLEER in the germline V gene. This CDR3 has 15 residues. V lost 2 bases and J lost 3, with 10 bases in between. CDR3 DNA sequence: TGCGCCAGCAGCCAAAGGCCCTTAGACACCGGGGAGCTGTTTTTT. It is translated as CASSQRPLDTGELFF.

This clone was observed a single time. This chain joins TRBV7-2 and TRBJ2-1, with 9 bases that match TRBD2. The CDR3 loop spans 17 amino acids. CDR1 and CDR2 (germline): SGHTA, FQGNSA. Trimming removed 4 bases from V and 4 bases from J; junction bases left unmatched: 11. The CDR3 DNA reads TGTGCCAGCAGCTCCTCGGGAACTAGCGGGCCTTACAATGAGCAGTTCTTC. Translated: CASSSSGTSGPYNEQFF.

The CDR3 is CASSLEQGAIGQPQHF. DNA of the CDR3: TGTGCCAGCAGCTTAGAGCAGGGGGCGATCGGGCAGCCCCAGCATTTT. V and J are TRBV5-5 and TRBJ1-5; 8 nucleotides agree with TRBD1. This CDR3 is 16 amino acids long. After removal of 2 bases from V and 7 bases from J, the junction contained 11 bases not matched to a gene. Germline V gene sequence: CDR1 SGHKS, CDR2 YYEKEE (reference sequence).

The chain carries TRBV19 and TRBJ1-2; 8 positions agree with TRBD1. J was trimmed by 5 bases and V by 5 bases; bases with no gene match: 10. This CDR3 is 15 amino acids long. Per the germline V gene, CDR1 is LNHDA and CDR2 is SQIVND (reference sequence). CDR3 sequence: CASSFNPRQGYGYTF. The CDR3 DNA follows: TGTGCCAGTAGTTTTAACCCGCGACAGGGGTATGGCTACACCTTC.

The chain uses TRBV6-2 or TRBV6-3 and TRBJ1-1, with D tentatively TRBD1 (6 bases). The germline V and J ends were trimmed by 2 bases and 4 bases, with 8 bases remaining between them. Germline V lookup: CDR1 MNHEY, CDR2 SVGEGT. The CDR3 runs to 13 residues. The CDR3 here is CASSYGGLTEAFF. For the CDR3, the DNA is TGTGCCAGCAGTTACGGGGGGCTCACTGAAGCTTTCTTT.

The J gene is TRBJ2-7, the V gene TRBV27, with D maybe TRBD2 (6 bases). V was cut by 0 bases and J by 2 bases, with 11 bases left in between. Per the germline V gene, CDR1 is MNHEY and CDR2 is SMNVEV (reference sequence). CDR3 size: 15 residues. The CDR3 nucleotides are TGTGCCAGCAGTTTATCCCCAGGGAGGCCCTACGAGCAGTACTTC. It yields the protein CASSLSPGRPYEQYF.

The gene calls are TRBV5-4 and TRBJ2-2; the D gene is possibly TRBD1 (6 bases). CDR1 SGHNT and CDR2 YYREEE come from the germline V gene (reference sequence). The length of the CDR3 is 12 residues. V was shortened by 5 bases and J by 5 bases, with 7 bases between the two germline ends. DNA of the CDR3: TGTGCCAGCAGTACAGGGACCGGGGAGCTGTTTTTT. It encodes CASSTGTGELFF.

The rearrangement joins TRBV23-1 to TRBJ2-7; perhaps TRBD2 as D (7 bases). TRBV23-1 is sorted into the ORF group, with uncertain function. This CDR3 is 22 amino acids long. Trimming stripped 0 bases from V and 5 bases from J, with 35 bases between. This chain's CDR3 is CASSQSRGRGVAGQAHPNEQYF. In nucleotides, the CDR3 is TGCGCCAGCAGTCAATCGCGGGGGCGCGGGGTCGCTGGGCAGGCTCACCCTAACGAGCAGTACTTC.

The chain has TRBV7-9 and TRBJ1-2; weak D call: TRBD1 (5 bases). Trimming stripped 5 bases from V and 4 bases from J, with 14 bases between. Per the germline V gene, CDR1 is SEHNR and CDR2 is FQNEAQ (reference sequence). This CDR3 region has 14 residues. The CDR3 bases are TGTGCCAGCAGCGCGCGGGGGTTTGGCTATGGCTACACCTTC. It translates to CASSARGFGYGYTF.

This clone was observed once. This chain links TRBV3-1 (or the pseudogene TRBV3-2) with TRBJ1-1; D is perhaps TRBD1 (6 bases). The CDR3 totals 13 residues. Trimming removed 4 bases at V and 10 bases at J, with 16 bases between. CDR1 and CDR2 (germline): LGHDT, YNNKEL (reference sequence). CDR3 residues: CASSPRGGFGAFF. In nucleotides, the CDR3 is TGTGCCAGCAGCCCCCGGGGGGGCTTTGGAGCTTTCTTT.